A selection of T cell receptor beta chains follows, all from one sample in a study of shared clonotypes between healthy human individuals. Libraries were prepared by immunoSEQ multiplex PCR; TCRdb keeps only in-frame clonotypes and omits some of them. Among 600,000 to 800,000 clones listed, roughly 72% were seen once. Material: memory CD4+ T cells sorted from blood. All receptors come from a young woman in good health. Each CDR3 is given with its conserved first and last residue. A D gene is named only where the DNA matches it firmly. For some rows the clone size is stated as once, few or many, or as a class when expanded; others skip it.

clone size: .
V gene: TRBV15
D gene: .
J gene: TRBJ2-1
CDR3 DNA: TGTGCCACTTCAATTGTCAGGGGCTCCTACAATGAGCAGTTCTTC
CDR3 protein: CATSIVRGSYNEQFF

clone size: .
V gene: TRBV11-2
D gene: .
J gene: TRBJ2-7
CDR3 DNA: TGTGCCAGCAGCAACACAGGAACGTTGAGCGAGCAGTACTTC
CDR3 protein: CASSNTGTLSEQYF

clone size: .
V gene: TRBV2
D gene: TRBD2
J gene: TRBJ2-1
CDR3 DNA: TGTGCCCGAGTCTGGACTAGCGGGACTTACAATGAGCAGTTCTTC
CDR3 protein: CARVWTSGTYNEQFF

clone size: many
V gene: TRBV19
D gene: .
J gene: TRBJ2-3
CDR3 DNA: TGTGCCAGTAGGCGTGACTTAACTACCACAGATACGCAGTATTTT
CDR3 protein: CASRRDLTTTDTQYF

clone size: many
V gene: TRBV5-1
D gene: TRBD2
J gene: TRBJ2-1
CDR3 DNA: TGCGCCAGCAGCTTGGTTAGCGGGAGAGAAAATGAGCAGTTCTTC
CDR3 protein: CASSLVSGRENEQFF

clone size: .
V gene: TRBV5-4
D gene: TRBD1
J gene: TRBJ1-1
CDR3 DNA: TGTGCCAGCAGGCCTCAGGGGGTGCGCACTGAAGCTTTCTTT
CDR3 protein: CASRPQGVRTEAFF

clone size: once
V gene: TRBV6-4
D gene: .
J gene: TRBJ2-7
CDR3 DNA: TGTGCCAGCAGTGACACGGGGCGGGATTACGAGCAGTACTTC
CDR3 protein: CASSDTGRDYEQYF

clone size: few
V gene: TRBV5-1
D gene: TRBD2
J gene: TRBJ2-1
CDR3 DNA: TGCGCCAGCAGCCCGGGGACTAGCGGGAATGAGCAGTTCTTC
CDR3 protein: CASSPGTSGNEQFF

clone size: .
V gene: TRBV28
D gene: .
J gene: TRBJ2-5
CDR3 DNA: TGTGCCAGCAGTTTGTACGGGACTTCCCAAGAGACCCAGTACTTC
CDR3 protein: CASSLYGTSQETQYF

clone size: once
V gene: TRBV10-2
D gene: TRBD2
J gene: TRBJ2-1
CDR3 DNA: TGCGCCAGTTTACTAGCGGGAGGGCCGGGTGAGCAGTTCTTC
CDR3 protein: CASLLAGGPGEQFF

clone size: .
V gene: TRBV2
D gene: .
J gene: TRBJ2-1
CDR3 DNA: TGTGCCAGCAGTGAACGACTAGTCAGCTACAATGAGCAGTTCTTC
CDR3 protein: CASSERLVSYNEQFF

clone size: .
V gene: TRBV7-3
D gene: TRBD1
J gene: TRBJ2-7
CDR3 DNA: TGTGCCAGCAGCCCATCATCCGACAGGGCCTACGAGCAGTACTTC
CDR3 protein: CASSPSSDRAYEQYF

clone size: .
V gene: TRBV19
D gene: .
J gene: TRBJ2-1
CDR3 DNA: TGTGCCAGTAGGCCCACCTGGAGCTCCTACAATGAGCAGTTCTTC
CDR3 protein: CASRPTWSSYNEQFF

clone size: .
V gene: TRBV11-2
D gene: .
J gene: TRBJ1-1
CDR3 DNA: TGTGCCAGCAGCTCCCGACAGGCCAGAGGGCACACTGAAGCTTTCTTT
CDR3 protein: CASSSRQARGHTEAFF

clone size: .
V gene: TRBV5-1
D gene: TRBD1
J gene: TRBJ2-2
CDR3 DNA: TGCGCCAGCAGCAAAAGGGACAGCGGCACCGGGGAGCTGTTTTTT
CDR3 protein: CASSKRDSGTGELFF

clone size: few
V gene: TRBV7-9
D gene: .
J gene: TRBJ2-1
CDR3 DNA: TGTGCCAGCGCGGGTGGGGGAGAGTCCTACAATGAGCAGTTCTTC
CDR3 protein: CASAGGGESYNEQFF

clone size: .
V gene: TRBV9
D gene: .
J gene: TRBJ2-2
CDR3 DNA: TGTGCCAGCAGCTCAGATATTTCCGGGGAGCTGTTTTTT
CDR3 protein: CASSSDISGELFF

clone size: .
V gene: TRBV29-1
D gene: .
J gene: TRBJ2-3
CDR3 DNA: TGCAGCGTTGAGGACTACACAGATACGCAGTATTTT
CDR3 protein: CSVEDYTDTQYF

clone size: .
V gene: TRBV19
D gene: TRBD2
J gene: TRBJ2-1
CDR3 DNA: TGTGCCAGTAGTATAGATCTCGTAGCGGCGGGAGTTTCTGAGCAGTTCTTC
CDR3 protein: CASSIDLVAAGVSEQFF

clone size: .
V gene: TRBV28
D gene: TRBD2
J gene: TRBJ2-5
CDR3 DNA: TGTGCCAGCAGTACCCTTGGCGGGAGGCCCTTCGTAGAGACCCAGTACTTC
CDR3 protein: CASSTLGGRPFVETQYF

clone size: .
V gene: TRBV6-1
D gene: TRBD1
J gene: TRBJ1-5
CDR3 DNA: TGTGCCAGTACCGGGACAGGGGACCAGCCCCAGCATTTT
CDR3 protein: CASTGTGDQPQHF

clone size: .
V gene: TRBV28
D gene: .
J gene: TRBJ2-2
CDR3 DNA: TGTGCCAGCAGGGTGACGGGGATCACCGGGGAGCTGTTTTTT
CDR3 protein: CASRVTGITGELFF

clone size: .
V gene: TRBV6-1
D gene: TRBD2
J gene: TRBJ2-1
CDR3 DNA: TGTGCCAGCAGCTCTCGGGTAGCGGGAGACCGGGAGCAGTTCTTC
CDR3 protein: CASSSRVAGDREQFF

clone size: .
V gene: TRBV5-1
D gene: TRBD1
J gene: TRBJ2-7
CDR3 DNA: TGCGCCAGCAGCTTGGGGACAGGTGACCTCGAGCAGTACTTC
CDR3 protein: CASSLGTGDLEQYF

clone size: few
V gene: TRBV5-4
D gene: .
J gene: TRBJ2-7
CDR3 DNA: TGTGCCAGCAGGCGACAGGGAGGCGAGCAGTACTTC
CDR3 protein: CASRRQGGEQYF

clone size: few
V gene: TRBV28
D gene: TRBD2
J gene: TRBJ2-3
CDR3 DNA: TGTGCCGCCGGAAAGCGGGAGGGCCTAGGAGATACGCAGTATTTT
CDR3 protein: CAAGKREGLGDTQYF

clone size: .
V gene: TRBV2
D gene: .
J gene: TRBJ1-1
CDR3 DNA: TGTGCCAGCAGTGATCAGGGGAACACTGAAGCTTTCTTT
CDR3 protein: CASSDQGNTEAFF

clone size: once
V gene: TRBV7-9
D gene: .
J gene: TRBJ1-1
CDR3 DNA: TGTGCCAGCTCCGCGGACAGGAACACTGAAGCTTTCTTT
CDR3 protein: CASSADRNTEAFF

clone size: .
V gene: TRBV7-8
D gene: TRBD2
J gene: TRBJ2-7
CDR3 DNA: TGTGCCAGCAGCCTGTCTAGCGGGAGCGCCTCATACGAGCAGTACTTC
CDR3 protein: CASSLSSGSASYEQYF

clone size: .
V gene: TRBV30
D gene: TRBD1
J gene: TRBJ2-7
CDR3 DNA: TGTGCCTGGAGACTAACCGGGACAGGGGGATACGAGCAGTACTTC
CDR3 protein: CAWRLTGTGGYEQYF

clone size: .
V gene: TRBV19
D gene: .
J gene: TRBJ2-2
CDR3 DNA: TGTGCCAGTAGCGCGACGAGGACTTACACCGGGGAGCTGTTTTTT
CDR3 protein: CASSATRTYTGELFF

clone size: .
V gene: TRBV19
D gene: .
J gene: TRBJ2-7
CDR3 DNA: TGTGCCAGTAGTTCCTCGTCCGAGGGGCTCTACGAGCAGTACTTC
CDR3 protein: CASSSSSEGLYEQYF

clone size: .
V gene: TRBV11-2
D gene: .
J gene: TRBJ1-1
CDR3 DNA: TGTGCCAGCAGCTTTTCCAGCAATTACGACACTGAAGCTTTCTTT
CDR3 protein: CASSFSSNYDTEAFF

clone size: many
V gene: TRBV7-9
D gene: .
J gene: TRBJ2-1
CDR3 DNA: TGTGCCAGCAGCTTGGGCGGGAAGTCCTCCTACAATGAGCAGTTCTTC
CDR3 protein: CASSLGGKSSYNEQFF

clone size: .
V gene: TRBV15
D gene: .
J gene: TRBJ2-7
CDR3 DNA: TGTGCCACCAGCCAAACGGGCCAGAGCTACGAGCAGTACTTC
CDR3 protein: CATSQTGQSYEQYF

clone size: many
V gene: TRBV27
D gene: TRBD2
J gene: TRBJ2-1
CDR3 DNA: TGTGCCAGCAGTCCTCTCGGACTAGCGGGGAACTACAATGAGCAGTTCTTC
CDR3 protein: CASSPLGLAGNYNEQFF

clone size: .
V gene: TRBV28
D gene: TRBD1
J gene: TRBJ1-1
CDR3 DNA: TGTGCCAGCAGGGACACCGGGACAGGGATCCTGAACACTGAAGCTTTCTTT
CDR3 protein: CASRDTGTGILNTEAFF

clone size: .
V gene: TRBV18
D gene: .
J gene: TRBJ2-2
CDR3 DNA: TGTGCCAGCTCACCGTCGGGACAGAACACCGGGGAGCTGTTTTTT
CDR3 protein: CASSPSGQNTGELFF

clone size: once
V gene: TRBV19
D gene: .
J gene: TRBJ2-2
CDR3 DNA: TGTGCCAGTAGTTCAGTCAGGTTAAACACCGGGGAGCTGTTTTTT
CDR3 protein: CASSSVRLNTGELFF

clone size: .
V gene: TRBV29-1
D gene: TRBD2
J gene: TRBJ2-3
CDR3 DNA: TGCAGCGTTGGGACTAGCGGGAGATCAGATACGCAGTATTTT
CDR3 protein: CSVGTSGRSDTQYF

clone size: .
V gene: TRBV7-8
D gene: TRBD2
J gene: TRBJ2-3
CDR3 DNA: TGTGCCAGCAGCTTCGGACTAGAGACAGATACGCAGTATTTT
CDR3 protein: CASSFGLETDTQYF

clone size: .
V gene: TRBV28
D gene: .
J gene: TRBJ1-4
CDR3 DNA: TGTGCCAGCAGTCCCCGGTATAGACGGGGCGAAAAACTGTTTTTT
CDR3 protein: CASSPRYRRGEKLFF

clone size: once
V gene: TRBV11-2
D gene: TRBD1
J gene: TRBJ2-5
CDR3 DNA: TGTGCCAGCAGCTTAGATCGGGACAGAGTGACCCAGTACTTC
CDR3 protein: CASSLDRDRVTQYF

clone size: .
V gene: TRBV11-2
D gene: TRBD2
J gene: TRBJ2-7
CDR3 DNA: TGTGCCAGCAGCCTCATAAGAGACTCGGGGGGAGCCTACGAGCAGTACTTC
CDR3 protein: CASSLIRDSGGAYEQYF

clone size: .
V gene: TRBV2
D gene: TRBD1
J gene: TRBJ2-2
CDR3 DNA: TGTGCCAGTGGACAGGCAACCGGGGAGCTGTTTTTT
CDR3 protein: CASGQATGELFF

clone size: .
V gene: TRBV11-3
D gene: TRBD2
J gene: TRBJ2-1
CDR3 DNA: TGTGCCAGCAGCTTAGGCCCTGGGGAGCGGGAGATGGGCAATGAGCAGTTCTTC
CDR3 protein: CASSLGPGEREMGNEQFF